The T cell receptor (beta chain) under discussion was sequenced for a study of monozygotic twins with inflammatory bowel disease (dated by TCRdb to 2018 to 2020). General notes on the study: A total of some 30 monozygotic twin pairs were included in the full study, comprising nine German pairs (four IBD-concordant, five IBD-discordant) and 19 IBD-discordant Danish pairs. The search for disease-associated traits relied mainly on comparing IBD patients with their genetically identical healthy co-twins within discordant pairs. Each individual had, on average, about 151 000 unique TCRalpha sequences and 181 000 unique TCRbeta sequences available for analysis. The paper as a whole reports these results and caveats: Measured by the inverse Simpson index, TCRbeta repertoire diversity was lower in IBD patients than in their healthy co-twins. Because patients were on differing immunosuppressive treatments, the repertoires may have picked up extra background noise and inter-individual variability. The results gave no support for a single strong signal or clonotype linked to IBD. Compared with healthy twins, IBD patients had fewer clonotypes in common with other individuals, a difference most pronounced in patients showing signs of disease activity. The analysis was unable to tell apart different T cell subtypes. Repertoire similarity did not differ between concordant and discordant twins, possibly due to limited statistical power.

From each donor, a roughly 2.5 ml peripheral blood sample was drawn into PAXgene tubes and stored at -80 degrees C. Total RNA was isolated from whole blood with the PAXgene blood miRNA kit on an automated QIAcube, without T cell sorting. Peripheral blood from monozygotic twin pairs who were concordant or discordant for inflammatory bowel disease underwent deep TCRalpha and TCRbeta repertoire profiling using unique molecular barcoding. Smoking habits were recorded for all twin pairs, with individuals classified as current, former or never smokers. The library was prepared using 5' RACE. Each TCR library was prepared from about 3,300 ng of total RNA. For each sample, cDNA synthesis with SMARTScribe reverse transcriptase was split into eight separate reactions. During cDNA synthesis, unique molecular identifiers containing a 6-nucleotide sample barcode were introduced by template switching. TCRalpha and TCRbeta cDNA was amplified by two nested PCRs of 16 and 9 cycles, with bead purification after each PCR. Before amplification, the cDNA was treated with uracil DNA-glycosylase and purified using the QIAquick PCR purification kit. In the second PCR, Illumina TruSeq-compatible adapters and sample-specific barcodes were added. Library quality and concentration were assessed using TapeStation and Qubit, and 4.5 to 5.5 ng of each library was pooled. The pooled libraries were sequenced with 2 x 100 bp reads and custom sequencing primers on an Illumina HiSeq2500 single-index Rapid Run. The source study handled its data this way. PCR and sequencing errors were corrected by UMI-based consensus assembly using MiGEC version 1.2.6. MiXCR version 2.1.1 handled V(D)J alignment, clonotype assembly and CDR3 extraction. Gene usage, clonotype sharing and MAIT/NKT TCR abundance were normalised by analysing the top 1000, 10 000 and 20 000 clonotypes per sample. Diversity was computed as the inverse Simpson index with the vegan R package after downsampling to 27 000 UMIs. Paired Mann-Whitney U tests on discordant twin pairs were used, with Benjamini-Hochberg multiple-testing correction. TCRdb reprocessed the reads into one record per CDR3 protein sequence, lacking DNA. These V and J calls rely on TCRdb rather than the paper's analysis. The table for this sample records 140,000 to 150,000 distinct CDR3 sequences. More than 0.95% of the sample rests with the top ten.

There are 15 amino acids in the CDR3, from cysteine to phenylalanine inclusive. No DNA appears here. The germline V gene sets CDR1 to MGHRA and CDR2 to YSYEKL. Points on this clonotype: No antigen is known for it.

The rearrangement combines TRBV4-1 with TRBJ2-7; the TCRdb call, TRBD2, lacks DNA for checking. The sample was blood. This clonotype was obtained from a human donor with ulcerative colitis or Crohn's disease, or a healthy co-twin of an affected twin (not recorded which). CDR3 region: CASSQPGLVVGEQYF.